One and the same sample provided the 13 T cell receptor beta chains below, sequenced in a study of shared clonotypes between healthy human individuals. Method: immunoSEQ multiplex PCR; TCRdb's copy keeps in-frame clones and lacks some. The table lists 2 million to 3 million clones, approximately 94% of them singletons. What was sequenced was naive CD4+ T cells from PBMCs. The subset here: CD45RA+ positively selected. These TCRs come from a man between 18 and 29 years old in good health. Some clones in this sample may be carry-over from other donors' samples.

This clone was observed a handful of times. This sample also contains other DNA sequences that code for the same CDR3. V is TRBV6-5 and J is TRBJ2-7, with 9 bases fitting TRBD1. Per germline, CDR1 MNHEY and CDR2 SVGAGI. J gave up 2 bases and V 2 bases, and 1 base lay outside the gene matches. This CDR3 has 14 amino acids. The CDR3 DNA follows: TGTGCCAGCAGTTACGGGACAGGGCCCTACGAGCAGTACTTC. It yields the protein CASSYGTGPYEQYF.

This clone was recorded only once. The chain links TRBV7-2 to TRBJ2-7; 7 positions match TRBD2. The V segment lost 5 bases and the J segment 7 bases; nucleotides outside the gene matches: 11. Germline V gene data show CDR1 as SGHTA and CDR2 as FQGNSA. This CDR3 comprises 14 residues. This CDR3 is CASSAPPEAGEQYF. CDR3 DNA: TGTGCCAGCAGCGCACCCCCAGAAGCGGGGGAGCAGTACTTC.

This clone appeared once. The chain couples TRBV6-5 to TRBJ2-5, with TRBD2 matching over 15 bases. The CDR3 has 15 residues. Germline V CDR1 and CDR2: MNHEY, SVGAGI. With 5 bases clipped from V and 5 bases from J, the junction kept 3 bases outside the gene matches. In nucleotides, the CDR3 is TGTGCCAGCAGTGCCGGGACTAGCGGGAGGGAGACCCAGTACTTC. It specifies CASSAGTSGRETQYF.

The gene calls are TRBV7-2 and TRBJ2-3; D not certain. This CDR3 spans 15 amino acids. Germline V gene data show CDR1 as SGHTA and CDR2 as FQGNSA. Trimming left V 5 bases short and J 6 bases short, with 18 bases between. CDR3 residues: CASSTYSLLPDTQYF. CDR3 sequence (DNA): TGTGCCAGCAGCACTTATAGCCTTCTCCCGGATACGCAGTATTTT.

V and J are TRBV30 and TRBJ1-5; 7 nucleotides align to TRBD1. Unmatched junction bases numbered 1, after V lost 0 bases and J lost 5 bases. The CDR3 totals 13 residues. The germline V gene has CDR1 GTSNPN and CDR2 SVGIG (reference sequence). This CDR3 reads CAWSVDRDQPQHF. The CDR3 coding sequence is TGTGCCTGGAGTGTAGACAGGGATCAGCCCCAGCATTTT.

The chain is built from TRBV19 and TRBJ1-5; D not certain. CDR1 is LNHDA and CDR2 is SQIVND in the germline V gene (reference sequence). V was cut by 3 bases and J by 5 bases, with 11 bases left in between. CDR3 length: 14 residues. The DNA for the CDR3 is TGTGCCAGTAGTATTTCCCCCCGTGATCAGCCCCAGCATTTT. Protein: CASSISPRDQPQHF. Based on the CDR3 plus reference TRBV19 and TRBJ1-5, the full variable domain is DGGITQSPKYLFRKEGQNVTLSCEQNLNHDAMYWYRQDPGQGLRLIYYSQIVNDFQKGDIAEGYSVSREKKESFPLTVTSAQKNPTAFYLCASSISPRDQPQHFGDGTRLSIL.

CDR3 sequence: CASSQVSSPPIQYF. The CDR3 bases are TGCGCCAGCAGCCAAGTATCCTCACCTCCTATCCAGTATTTT. The chain links TRBV4-1 to TRBJ2-3; D gene ambiguous. There are 14 residues in the CDR3. Germline assignment: CDR1 MGHRA and CDR2 YSYEKL. Trimming shortened V by 1 base and J by 12 bases, and 17 bases separated the two germline ends.

The V call is TRBV4-1, the J call TRBJ2-5; unclear D gene. The V gene's germline CDR1 is MGHRA and CDR2 YSYEKL. The CDR3 consists of 11 residues. V lost 6 bases, J lost 7 bases, and 9 bases lay in between. The CDR3 spells CASSSKGTQYF. DNA for the CDR3: TGCGCCAGCAGTTCTAAGGGGACCCAGTACTTC.

CDR3 DNA sequence: TGTGCCAGCAGCGCACCAAAAGACAGGGGGTGGGATGGCTACACCTTC. This codes for CASSAPKDRGWDGYTF. V and J are TRBV9 and TRBJ1-2; the match to TRBD1 covers 9 bases. With 3 bases clipped from V and 6 bases from J, the junction kept 12 bases outside the gene matches. CDR3 length: 16 amino acids. Germline CDR1 reads SGDLS; CDR2 reads YYNGEE.

This clone was seen only once. This chain joins TRBV5-1 and TRBJ2-1; 11 nucleotides align to TRBD2. V shed 1 base and J 8 bases; nucleotides not matched to a gene: 5. The V gene's germline CDR1 is SGHRS and CDR2 YFSETQ. This CDR3 has 15 residues. The CDR3 protein is CASSLTSGSGHEQFF. The CDR3, as DNA: TGCGCCAGCAGCTTGACTAGCGGGAGTGGCCATGAGCAGTTCTTC.

This clone occurred a few times. The same CDR3 arises from other DNA sequences in this sample as well. This chain uses TRBV30 with TRBJ1-1, with D perhaps TRBD1 (5 bases). V was pared by 0 bases and J by 1 base, with 9 bases between. The germline V gene has CDR1 GTSNPN and CDR2 SVGIG (reference sequence). CDR3 length equals 14 residues. CDR3 sequence (DNA): TGTGCCTGGAGTGTCCAGGGAGGGAACACTGAAGCTTTCTTT. As protein: CAWSVQGGNTEAFF.

The J gene is TRBJ2-7, the V gene TRBV11-2; D not certain. CDR3 length: 13 amino acids. The V end lost 5 bases, the J end lost 0 bases, and 8 bases lay between the germline ends. Germline loops: CDR1 SGHAT, CDR2 FQNNGV. The CDR3 region has the DNA TGTGCCAGCAGCACAATTTTCTCCTACGAGCAGTACTTC. Protein product: CASSTIFSYEQYF.

The V and J genes are TRBV10-3 and TRBJ1-5; the D gene is possibly TRBD1 (5 bases). This CDR3 comprises 16 residues. The germline V and J ends were trimmed by 6 bases and 1 base, with 16 bases remaining between them. Germline CDR1 ENHRY, CDR2 SYGVKD. The CDR3 DNA sequence: TGTGCCATCAGCGGGACCTATCAGAGGAGCAATCAGCCCCAGCATTTT. Amino acid sequence: CAISGTYQRSNQPQHF.